The 27 T cell receptor beta chains below all came from one sample that was sequenced in a study of T cells in Graves' hyperthyroidism and ophthalmopathy. Using RNA transcripts as the source, TCR beta CDR3 regions were amplified. Using the HTBI primer set, a first-round RT-PCR was run on the TCR CDR3. TCRdb re-analysed the multiplex PCR reads in MiXCR, keeping a single row per CDR3 protein. This table holds 700,000 or so distinct CDR3 sequences, about 14% found once. The sample was blood. These TCRs come from a woman in her forties or fifties with Graves' ophthalmopathy.

A few counts support this clonotype. V and J are TRBV4-2 and TRBJ2-6; no reliable D call. The CDR3 consists of 16 residues. CDR1 is LGHNA, CDR2 YNFKEQ, per germline. V lost 4 bases, J lost 0 bases, and 10 bases lay in between. CDR3 in DNA: TGTGCCAGCAGCCGTATGACGGGCTCTGGGGCCAACGTCCTGACTTTC. Translation gives CASSRMTGSGANVLTF.

This clonotype was picked up many times. V usage is TRBV6-2 or TRBV6-3 and J usage is TRBJ1-1; 7 bases fit TRBD1. With V trimmed by 2 bases and J by 1 base, 10 bases remained unmatched. CDR1 and CDR2 (germline): MNHEY, SVGEGT. The length of the CDR3 is 17 residues. CDR3 region: CASSYARQGRKNTEAFF. The CDR3 coding sequence is TGTGCCAGCAGTTACGCAAGACAGGGTAGGAAGAACACTGAAGCTTTCTTT.

This clonotype was picked up many times. The chain is built from TRBV20-1 and TRBJ2-7, with TRBD2 as a possible D gene (5 bases). This CDR3 has 14 residues. V dropped 5 bases and J dropped 2 bases, with 16 bases sitting between them. Germline V gives CDR1 DFQATT, CDR2 SNEGSKA (reference sequence). Here the CDR3 DNA reads TGCAGTGCTCAGCCTAGCCCCAGACCCTACGAGCAGTACTTC. Protein product: CSAQPSPRPYEQYF.

This clonotype was picked up many times. The chain carries TRBV11-3 and TRBJ2-1; 10 bases line up with TRBD1. V gave up 1 base and J gave up 7 bases; unmatched junction bases: 4. CDR3 size: 15 residues. The germline V gene encodes CDR1 SGHNT and CDR2 YENEEA. CDR3 coding DNA: TGTGCCAGCAGCTTAGGCGAGGACAGGGGGAATGAGCAGTTCTTC. Protein sequence: CASSLGEDRGNEQFF.

In its sample, this clonotype was seen many times. This chain links TRBV7-3 with TRBJ2-3; no reliable D call. V was trimmed by 3 bases and J by 1 base, leaving 11 bases between them. The CDR3 covers 15 residues. Germline values: CDR1 SGHTA, CDR2 FQGTGA. The CDR3 is CASSFRRSGTDTQYF. As DNA, the CDR3 is TGTGCCAGCAGCTTTAGGAGATCGGGCACAGATACGCAGTATTTT.

This clonotype has at least ten counts. The chain recombines TRBV20-1 with TRBJ2-7, with D tentatively TRBD1 or TRBD2 (5 bases each). This CDR3 has 14 residues. CDR1 is DFQATT and CDR2 is SNEGSKA in the germline V gene (reference sequence). Trimming removed 1 base at V and 2 bases at J, with 12 bases between. CDR3 nucleotides: TGCAGTGCTAGAGTTGGGGGTGCAGCCTACGAGCAGTACTTC. Its translation is CSARVGGAAYEQYF.

This clonotype was seen many times. The J gene is TRBJ2-1, the V gene TRBV6-2 or TRBV6-3; D is uncertain. Per germline, CDR1 MNHEY and CDR2 SVGEGT. V lost 3 bases and J 6 bases, leaving 9 bases between the germline ends. This CDR3 spans 13 amino acids. CDR3 sequence (DNA): TGTGCCAGCAGTTATAGGTGGGGCAATGAGCAGTTCTTC. Translating gives CASSYRWGNEQFF.

This clonotype appeared many times. The rearrangement uses TRBV7-2 and TRBJ1-1; no reliable D call. CDR1 and CDR2 from the germline V gene are SGHTA and FQGNSA. Trimming stripped 5 bases from V and 1 base from J, with 8 bases between. The CDR3 sequence is 13 residues long. The CDR3 DNA reads as TGTGCCAGCAGCCAAGGACCGAACACTGAAGCTTTCTTT. Residues: CASSQGPNTEAFF.

This clonotype was counted many times. The chain uses TRBV28 and TRBJ2-1; no definite D call. Germline-derived CDR1 and CDR2 are MDHEN and SYDVKM. Trimming took off 0 bases at V and 7 bases at J, with 7 bases between the two ends. CDR3 length equals 13 residues. CDR3 protein: CASSLWAGNEQFF. The CDR3 bases are TGTGCCAGCAGTTTATGGGCCGGGAATGAGCAGTTCTTC.

The table lists this clonotype with many counts. The J gene is TRBJ2-5, the V gene TRBV11-1; D is ambiguous. Per the germline V gene, CDR1 is SGHAT and CDR2 is FQDESV (reference sequence). With 5 bases removed from V and 3 bases from J, the gap between germline ends came to 13 bases. The CDR3 extends over 14 amino acids. CDR3 in DNA: TGTGCCAGCAGCGGGTACGGACCGAAAGAGACCCAGTACTTC. It is translated as CASSGYGPKETQYF.

This clonotype came up a few times. V and J are TRBV12-5 and TRBJ2-1; 8 nucleotides agree with TRBD1. Germline lookup yields CDR1 LGHNT and CDR2 FRNRAP. CDR3 length: 16 amino acids. Trimming at V came to 7 bases and at J to 4 bases, leaving 12 bases not matched to a gene. CDR3 residues: CASAIKGQGIYNEQFF. The CDR3 DNA reads as TGTGCTAGTGCCATTAAAGGACAGGGAATATACAATGAGCAGTTCTTC.

In the case of this clonotype: Its ends do not fully match the called genes, so a read error is possible. This chain connects TRBV6-1 to TRBJ2-1; D assignment may be TRBD1 or TRBD2 (5 bases each). CDR3 size: 14 residues. Germline V gives CDR1 MNHNS, CDR2 SASEGT. CDR3 bases: TGTGCCAGCAGGACAAGGGGAGAATACAATGAGCAGCTCTTC. Translation: CASRTRGEYNEQLF.

The chain carries TRBV6-2 or TRBV6-3 and TRBJ1-2; D may be TRBD1 (6 bases). Germline V gene data show CDR1 as MNHEY and CDR2 as SVGEGT. Trimming took 2 bases from V and 6 from J, leaving 10 bases between them. This CDR3 contains 13 residues. The CDR3: CASSYGTQDGYTF. The CDR3 nucleotides read TGTGCCAGCAGTTACGGGACACAAGATGGCTACACCTTC.

The V call is TRBV6-2 or TRBV6-3, the J call TRBJ2-7; no clear D. V was clipped by 8 bases and J by 2 bases, with 13 bases between them. The germline V gene encodes CDR1 MNHEY and CDR2 SVGEGT. The CDR3 has 13 amino acids. The CDR3 sequence is CASGREVTYEQYF. In nucleotides, the CDR3 is TGTGCCAGCGGACGAGAGGTAACCTACGAGCAGTACTTC.

Note on this clonotype: At one end, the junction sequence differs from germline, possibly due to a read error. V usage is TRBV29-1 and J usage is TRBJ2-3; D is uncertain. The CDR3 is 17 residues long. The germline gives CDR1 SQVTM, CDR2 ANQGSEA. The CDR3 region has the DNA TGCAGCGTTTTCCCTTCACCCGATTCTAACGGCACAGATACGCGGTATTTT. Translated, it gives CSVFPSPDSNGTDTRYF.

This clonotype appeared many times. The rearrangement joins TRBV7-9 to TRBJ1-1; 8 nucleotides line up with TRBD1. Germline V gene data show CDR1 as SEHNR and CDR2 as FQNEAQ (reference sequence). V shed 1 base and J 0 bases; nucleotides not matched to a gene: 4. This CDR3 is built from 16 residues. CDR3 sequence (DNA): TGTGCCAGCAGCTTAGGAGGGACAGGAATGAACACTGAAGCTTTCTTT. Protein product: CASSLGGTGMNTEAFF.

This rearrangement joins TRBV7-9 to TRBJ2-7, with 13 bases identical to TRBD2. V gave up 5 bases and J gave up 7 bases; unmatched junction bases: 8. This CDR3 region has 15 residues. Germline V gene data show CDR1 as SEHNR and CDR2 as FQNEAQ (reference sequence). The CDR3 reads CASSLGLAGVREQYF. CDR3 coding DNA: TGTGCCAGCAGCCTAGGACTAGCGGGAGTGAGAGAGCAGTACTTC.

Ten or more counts support this clonotype. The J gene is TRBJ2-2, the V gene TRBV30, with no clear D. The CDR3 is 15 amino acids. Germline assignment: CDR1 GTSNPN and CDR2 SVGIG (reference sequence). Trimming left V 4 bases short and J 1 base short, with 13 bases between. The CDR3 sequence: CAWNRNLWNTGELFF. Here the CDR3 DNA reads TGTGCCTGGAATCGAAACCTGTGGAACACCGGGGAGCTGTTTTTT.

There are a few counts of this clonotype. V and J are TRBV12-3 or TRBV12-4 and TRBJ1-4, with D possibly matching TRBD1 (5 bases). Trimming cost V 6 bases and J 5 bases, with 19 bases left between them. The CDR3 sequence is 16 residues long. CDR3 nucleotide sequence: TGTGCCAGCAGCCCATCCCCGGGGCCGACGAATGAAAAACTGTTTTTT. It yields the protein CASSPSPGPTNEKLFF.

As regards this clonotype: The CDR3 does not close with the conserved phenylalanine or tryptophan, likely indicating a read error. The V gene is TRBV20-1, the J gene TRBJ2-3; the match to TRBD2 covers 9 bases. CDR3 length: 15 residues. CDR1 DFQATT and CDR2 SNEGSKA come from the germline V gene (reference sequence). V gave up 4 bases and J gave up 4 bases; unmatched junction bases: 9. As DNA, the CDR3 is TGCAGTGCTACCGGTGAAGCTAGCGGGGCAGATACGCAGTATTCT. This sequence encodes CSATGEASGADTQYS.

This clonotype was observed a handful of times. This sequence may be a read error, since a much larger clone differs from it by one base. The CDR3 spells CASSPPGWRARDTEAFF. In DNA, the CDR3 is TGTGCCAGCAGTCCCCCAGGGTGGAGGGCAAGGGACACTGAAGCTTTCTTT. The chain combines TRBV6-1 with TRBJ1-1, with D possibly being TRBD1 (5 bases). The CDR3 is 17 amino acids. Trimming cost V 5 bases and J 3 bases, with 22 bases left between them. The V gene's germline CDR1 is MNHNS and CDR2 SASEGT.

This clonotype was picked up many times. The gene calls are TRBV20-1 and TRBJ2-1; 10 positions match TRBD2. The germline CDR1 and CDR2 sequences are DFQATT and SNEGSKA (reference sequence). There are 14 residues in the CDR3. With 0 bases clipped from V and 15 bases from J, the junction kept 11 bases outside the gene matches. CDR3: CSAREPLGAGGLFF. The CDR3 DNA follows: TGCAGTGCTAGAGAGCCCCTTGGAGCGGGAGGGTTGTTCTTC.

At least ten counts were recorded for this clonotype. V and J are TRBV7-9 and TRBJ2-2, with D uncertain. The CDR3 has 15 residues. Per the germline V gene, CDR1 is SEHNR and CDR2 is FQNEAQ (reference sequence). The ends were cut back, 1 base at V and 1 base at J, with 7 bases in the middle. The CDR3 loop is CASSLGAVNTGELFF. In DNA form, the CDR3 reads TGTGCCAGCAGCTTAGGGGCGGTGAACACCGGGGAGCTGTTTTTT. Using reference TRBV7-9 and TRBJ2-2 for the parts outside the CDR3, the full variable domain is DTGVSQNPRHKITKRGQNVTFRCDPISEHNRLYWYRQTLGQGPEFLTYFQNEAQLEKSRLLSDRFSAERPKGSFSTLEIQRTEQGDSAMYLCASSLGAVNTGELFFGEGSRLTVL.

This clonotype was counted a few times. The chain has TRBV7-9 and TRBJ1-2; the D gene is possibly TRBD1 (5 bases). The germline V and J ends were trimmed by 5 bases and 7 bases, with 20 bases remaining between them. The germline gives CDR1 SEHNR, CDR2 FQNEAQ (reference sequence). The CDR3 loop spans 15 amino acids. CDR3 region: CASSLAWDRTGGYTF. Here the CDR3 DNA reads TGTGCCAGCAGCCTCGCTTGGGACCGCACTGGTGGCTACACCTTC. Variable domain in full (rest from reference TRBV7-9 and TRBJ1-2): DTGVSQNPRHKITKRGQNVTFRCDPISEHNRLYWYRQTLGQGPEFLTYFQNEAQLEKSRLLSDRFSAERPKGSFSTLEIQRTEQGDSAMYLCASSLAWDRTGGYTFGSGTRLTVV.

There are a few counts of this clonotype. The chain carries TRBV4-2 and TRBJ1-5; D is uncertain. In germline, CDR1 is LGHNA, CDR2 YNFKEQ. The V end was cut by 0 bases, the J end by 4 bases, with 16 bases between. This CDR3 comprises 17 residues. The CDR3 region is CASSQEGSGRSNQPQHF. The CDR3 nucleotides are TGTGCCAGCAGCCAAGAAGGGAGCGGGAGAAGTAATCAGCCCCAGCATTTT.

The chain joins TRBV28 to TRBJ1-5, with D perhaps matching TRBD1 (5 bases). The germline V gene has CDR1 MDHEN and CDR2 SYDVKM. Deletions cut 10 bases from V and 2 bases from J, with 18 bases between. The CDR3 length is 15 residues. The CDR3 bases are TGTGCCACCCACCCGGGGCGGGTGGGCAATCAGCCCCAGCATTTT. This encodes CATHPGRVGNQPQHF.

This clonotype was seen at least ten times. The chain uses TRBV20-1 and TRBJ2-1, with D uncertain. Trimming took 0 bases from V and 1 from J, leaving 7 bases between them. Looked up from germline, CDR1 is DFQATT and CDR2 is SNEGSKA (reference sequence). This CDR3 spans 14 amino acids. The CDR3 DNA reads as TGCAGTGCTAGAGATAAAGGATCCTACAATGAGCAGTTCTTC. It is translated as CSARDKGSYNEQFF.